This T cell receptor (beta chain) came from a study of graft-versus-host responses after intestinal transplantation. Turning to the study itself: Isolated intestinal, liver-intestinal, or multivisceral transplants were what recipients had.

General observations from the study: GvH clones were found in recipient marrow; some appeared first in ileum or blood. Subjects displaying graft-donor T cell macrochimerism possessed elevated graft-versus-host to host-versus-graft clonal ratios inside allografts.

A word on this clone: The antigen is undetermined.

The CDR3 contains 14 residues. Trimming removed 2 bases from V and 2 bases from J, with 11 bases in between. Germline CDR1 SGHKS, CDR2 YYEKEE (reference sequence). Clones were read by immunoSEQ multiplex PCR, and TCRdb kept only the in-frame ones, dropping some. The sample lists about 99,000 clones, around 92% seen once, with about 0.07% in the top ten. The V call is TRBV5-5, the J call TRBJ2-7; D possibly corresponds to TRBD1 (6 bases). The sequencing used unstimulated CD8+ T cells sorted from spleen or lymph node cells, collected before transplant. The sequence was obtained from a human donor who was the organ donor for an intestinal transplant. As DNA, the CDR3 is TGTGCCAGCAGCTTTGCGACAGGAACCTACGAGCAGTACTTC. This sequence encodes CASSFATGTYEQYF.